Below are 5 T cell receptor beta chains sequenced from a single sample in a study of T cell responses to AZD1222 COVID-19 vaccine (dated by TCRdb to the early 2020s). This sample's time point label indicates: baseline before first vaccination. Libraries were constructed by the immunoSEQ multiplex PCR assay. This immuneACCESS table, as held by TCRdb, lists in-frame sequences with V and J called but not all clones. Of the missing ones, under half trace to an unresolved V gene in checked studies; the others have no known cause. The sample table holds fewer than 150,000 clones, of which approximately 90% were seen once. Of the sample, 7.7% falls within the top ten clones. The material sequenced was peripheral blood, taken on day 0 of AZD1222 vaccination. All receptors come from an adult in good health.

The rearrangement links TRBV7-3 to TRBJ2-1; a weak D match, TRBD2 (6 bases). Germline values: CDR1 SGHTA, CDR2 FQGTGA. The CDR3 is 17 residues long. Trimming shortened V by 1 base and J by 4 bases, and 17 bases separated the two germline ends. The CDR3 sequence: CASSLNGGLVGYNEQFF. The DNA of the CDR3 is TGTGCCAGCAGCTTAAACGGGGGACTCGTCGGATACAATGAGCAGTTCTTC.

The rearrangement uses TRBV3-1 (or the pseudogene TRBV3-2) and TRBJ2-3, with unresolved D. CDR3 length: 14 amino acids. The germline gives CDR1 LGHDT, CDR2 YNNKEL (reference sequence). The V gene lost 2 bases and the J gene lost 6 bases, with 12 bases spanning the gap. Here the CDR3 DNA reads TGTGCCAGCAGCCAATCCGTTGGCGCCGATACGCAGTATTTT. It yields the protein CASSQSVGADTQYF.

The chain links TRBV7-9 to TRBJ1-3; no clear D gene. The CDR3 length is 14 residues. Deletions cut 1 base from V and 4 bases from J, with 8 bases between. The germline V gene has CDR1 SEHNR and CDR2 FQNEAQ (reference sequence). CDR3 residues: CASSLGRTGNTIYF. The CDR3 nucleotides read TGTGCCAGCAGCTTAGGACGAACGGGAAACACCATATATTTT.

This sequence joins TRBV4-1 and TRBJ2-2; TRBD1 is a possible D gene (5 bases). Germline lookup yields CDR1 MGHRA and CDR2 YSYEKL. The CDR3 sequence is 13 residues long. Trimming shortened V by 2 bases and J by 5 bases, and 6 bases separated the two germline ends. CDR3 sequence (DNA): TGCGCCAGCAGCCAACAGGGAACCGGGGAGCTGTTTTTT. Its translation is CASSQQGTGELFF.

V gene TRBV19 combines with J gene TRBJ2-2; D gene ambiguous. The CDR3 is 15 residues long. Trimming shortened V by 1 base and J by 0 bases, and 6 bases separated the two germline ends. Germline-derived CDR1 and CDR2 are LNHDA and SQIVND (reference sequence). CDR3 DNA sequence: TGTGCCAGTAGTATAGGGACCGCGAACACCGGGGAGCTGTTTTTT. This codes for CASSIGTANTGELFF.